One sample yielded the 19 T cell receptor beta chains listed below, sequenced in a study of T cell responses to AZD1222 COVID-19 vaccine. The assay was immunoSEQ multiplex PCR, and TCRdb's table has in-frame clones only and misses some. The sample includes about 150,000 clones, roughly nine tenths seen only once; the top ten take approximately 3.9%. The sample was peripheral blood, taken 28 days after the second AZD1222 dose. Receptors originate from an adult who received the AZD1222 COVID-19 vaccine.

This chain uses TRBV5-1 with TRBJ1-1, with D possibly being TRBD1 (5 bases). Trimming removed 1 base from V and 0 bases from J, with 7 bases in between. Per the germline V gene, CDR1 is SGHRS and CDR2 is YFSETQ. This CDR3 comprises 14 residues. CDR3 sequence reads: CASSLKDMNTEAFF. The CDR3 coding sequence is TGCGCCAGCAGCTTGAAGGACATGAACACTGAAGCTTTCTTT.

This clone came up a few times. The chain links TRBV30 to TRBJ2-3; D unclear. This CDR3 has 13 residues. CDR1 and CDR2 (germline): GTSNPN, SVGIG (reference sequence). Trimming shortened V by 2 bases and J by 1 base, and 7 bases separated the two germline ends. DNA of the CDR3: TGTGCCTGGAGTAAGGGTGGCACAGATACGCAGTATTTT. This translates into CAWSKGGTDTQYF.

The sample holds one count of this clone. CDR3 DNA: TGTGCCAGCAGTGACGATAGCAATCAGCCCCAGCATTTT. Translated: CASSDDSNQPQHF. This sequence joins TRBV6-4 and TRBJ1-5; no clear D gene. This CDR3 has 13 residues. V lost 2 bases and J 0 bases, leaving 2 bases between the germline ends. Germline V gives CDR1 MRHNA, CDR2 SNTAGT.

The V call is TRBV27, the J call TRBJ2-2, with 9 bases fitting TRBD1. The CDR3 covers 15 residues. The V gene's germline CDR1 is MNHEY and CDR2 SMNVEV (reference sequence). V gave up 6 bases and J gave up 1 base; unmatched junction bases: 3. The CDR3 spells CASRRDRVNTGELFF. CDR3 coding DNA: TGTGCCAGCAGGAGGGACAGGGTGAACACCGGGGAGCTGTTTTTT.

The rearrangement links TRBV28 to TRBJ1-2, with D possibly matching TRBD1 (6 bases). The germline CDR1 and CDR2 sequences are MDHEN and SYDVKM. The CDR3 covers 14 residues. Trimming cost V 6 bases and J 0 bases, with 11 bases left between them. This CDR3 is CASSWTEANYGYTF. CDR3 DNA sequence: TGTGCCAGCAGCTGGACAGAAGCTAACTATGGCTACACCTTC.

The rearrangement joins TRBV15 to TRBJ2-2; no clear D gene. Germline V gene sequence: CDR1 LNHNV, CDR2 YYDKDF (reference sequence). CDR3 length equals 16 residues. Trimming left V 0 bases short and J 4 bases short, with 12 bases between. CDR3 sequence (DNA): TGTGCCACCAGCAGAGATCTGCCCCCAAGCACCGGGGAGCTGTTTTTT. Amino acids: CATSRDLPPSTGELFF.

With respect to this clone: The same CDR3 also results from other DNA sequences found in this sample. Here the CDR3 DNA reads TGTGCCAGCAGTGAGCAGACAGGGATTCAGCCCCAGCATTTT. It specifies CASSEQTGIQPQHF. This chain links TRBV6-1 with TRBJ1-5; 7 positions agree with TRBD1. CDR3 size: 14 residues. The germline CDR1 and CDR2 sequences are MNHNS and SASEGT. Trimming took 3 bases from V and 6 from J; bases not matched to a gene: 5.

This chain uses TRBV11-2 with TRBJ2-5, with no clear D. The V and J ends lost 1 base and 4 bases respectively, with 16 bases between them. Germline CDR1 reads SGHAT; CDR2 reads FQNNGV. CDR3 length: 16 amino acids. DNA for the CDR3: TGTGCCAGCAGCTTAGTCGTGGGTGGCAGTCGAGAGACCCAGTACTTC. It encodes CASSLVVGGSRETQYF.

The chain couples TRBV7-8 to TRBJ2-1; D not resolved. The ends were cut back, 4 bases at V and 9 bases at J, with 16 bases in the middle. Germline V gene sequence: CDR1 SGHVS, CDR2 FQNEAQ. The CDR3 consists of 14 residues. DNA of the CDR3: TGTGCCAGCAGCTCCCTAAGGGCCTCAGGTGAGCAGTTCTTC. It encodes CASSSLRASGEQFF.

The chain recombines TRBV19 with TRBJ1-4, with no clear D. CDR3 length equals 15 residues. Germline V CDR1 and CDR2: LNHDA, SQIVND (reference sequence). With 1 base removed from V and 3 bases from J, the gap between germline ends came to 9 bases. This CDR3 reads CASSIGDGSNEKLFF. In DNA form, the CDR3 reads TGTGCCAGTAGTATAGGCGACGGATCTAATGAAAAACTGTTTTTT.

V usage is TRBV25-1 and J usage is TRBJ1-1; perhaps TRBD1 as D (5 bases). This CDR3 is built from 15 residues. Between the trimmed V and J ends, which lost 1 base and 2 bases, there was a span of 11 bases. Germline assignment: CDR1 MGHDK and CDR2 SYGVNS. The CDR3 spells CASSEFAGTNTEAFF. The CDR3, as DNA: TGTGCCAGCAGTGAATTTGCAGGGACCAACACTGAAGCTTTCTTT. Variable domain in full (rest from reference TRBV25-1 and TRBJ1-1): EADIYQTPRYLVIGTGKKITLECSQTMGHDKMYWYQQDPGMELHLIHYSYGVNSTEKGDLSSESTVSRIRTEHFPLTLESARPSHTSQYLCASSEFAGTNTEAFFGQGTRLTVV.

The chain employs TRBV18 and TRBJ2-7; D may be TRBD1 or TRBD2 (5 bases each). Germline CDR1 and CDR2: KGHSH and LQKENI. CDR3 size: 12 residues. Trimming left V 6 bases short and J 5 bases short, with 11 bases between. The CDR3 nucleotides are TGTGCCAGCTCTGAGGGGTTCGACGAGCAGTACTTC. Encoded protein: CASSEGFDEQYF.

The genes are TRBV20-1 and TRBJ1-2; no definite D call. From germline, CDR1 is DFQATT and CDR2 SNEGSKA (reference sequence). The CDR3 loop spans 8 amino acids. V lost 6 bases and J 12 bases, leaving 8 bases between the germline ends. CDR3 DNA sequence: TGCAGTGCCGGGATAGACACCTTC. It yields the protein CSAGIDTF.

This clone has just a few counts. In the same sample, other DNA sequences code for this CDR3. The chain links TRBV6-2 or TRBV6-3 to TRBJ2-7, with TRBD1 identical over 8 bases. The CDR3 is 12 residues long. With 5 bases clipped from V and 3 bases from J, the junction kept 0 bases outside the gene matches. In germline, CDR1 is MNHEY, CDR2 SVGEGT. The CDR3 is CASSDRGYEQYF. DNA for the CDR3: TGTGCCAGCAGTGACAGGGGCTACGAGCAGTACTTC.

The chain carries TRBV7-9 and TRBJ1-1, with D possibly TRBD1 on 5 matching bases. The CDR3 is 14 amino acids. Deletions cut 6 bases from V and 1 base from J, with 12 bases between. The V gene's germline CDR1 is SEHNR and CDR2 FQNEAQ (reference sequence). CDR3 loop: CASSPLGGNTEAFF. The CDR3 DNA reads as TGTGCCAGCAGTCCCCTCGGGGGGAACACTGAAGCTTTCTTT.

V usage is TRBV9 and J usage is TRBJ1-2; D unclear. Deletions cut 4 bases from V and 4 bases from J, with 8 bases between. This CDR3 has 12 amino acids. Germline V gene data show CDR1 as SGDLS and CDR2 as YYNGEE. The CDR3 loop reads CASSLPSYGYTF. The CDR3 bases are TGTGCCAGCAGCCTACCCTCCTATGGCTACACCTTC.

V usage is TRBV7-9 and J usage is TRBJ1-6, with a weak D call TRBD1 (6 bases). Per germline, CDR1 SEHNR and CDR2 FQNEAQ (reference sequence). CDR3 length: 14 amino acids. Deletions cut 5 bases from V and 7 bases from J, with 12 bases between. The CDR3 reads CASSLPGANSPLHF. CDR3 bases: TGTGCCAGCAGCCTCCCGGGGGCAAATTCACCCCTCCACTTT.

This rearrangement joins TRBV5-4 to TRBJ1-1, with 10 bases lining up with TRBD1. Germline loops: CDR1 SGHNT, CDR2 YYREEE (reference sequence). J lost 4 bases, V lost 1 base, and 4 bases had no gene match. The CDR3 has 15 residues. The CDR3 coding sequence is TGTGCCAGCAGCTTGAGATGGACAGGGGGCACTGAAGCTTTCTTT. The encoded protein is CASSLRWTGGTEAFF.

The V gene is TRBV30, the J gene TRBJ2-3, with D hard to call. Germline values: CDR1 GTSNPN, CDR2 SVGIG (reference sequence). The CDR3 runs to 12 residues. With 5 bases removed from V and 4 bases from J, the gap between germline ends came to 10 bases. The DNA of the CDR3 is TGTGCCTGGGGGGAACGGGCAGATACGCAGTATTTT. As protein: CAWGERADTQYF.